This record concerns one T cell receptor beta chain sequence. Trimming stripped 0 bases from V and 0 bases from J, with 6 bases between. There are 14 residues in the CDR3. The germline V gene has CDR1 SGDLS and CDR2 YYNGEE. The sample belongs to a study of control samples from healthy donors and cancer patients. Data came from immunoSEQ multiplex PCR; TCRdb stores just in-frame clones and leaves some out. The sample lists about 110,000 clones, 80% to 90% seen once, with roughly 18% in the top ten. This receptor was identified in a woman between 50 and 59 years old in good health. The chain links TRBV9 to TRBJ2-5; D is ambiguous. The sequencing sample was made of blood. CDR3 in amino acids: CASSVDDNQETQYF. In nucleotides, the CDR3 is TGTGCCAGCAGCGTAGACGACAACCAAGAGACCCAGTACTTC. Supplemented by reference TRBV9 and TRBJ2-5, the full variable domain reads DSGVTQTPKHLITATGQRVTLRCSPRSGDLSVYWYQQSLDQGLQFLIQYYNGEERAKGNILERFSAQQFPDLHSELNLSSLELGDSALYFCASSVDDNQETQYFGPGTRLLVL.